The present T cell receptor beta chain was sequenced within a study of radiation and T cells in renal cell carcinoma. With V trimmed by 6 bases and J by 3 bases, 5 bases remained unmatched. The CDR3 runs to 14 residues. Germline V lookup: CDR1 MDHEN, CDR2 SYDVKM. Time point noted: baseline pretreatment blood. Treatment: 15 Gy SBRT to primary tumor, nephrectomy 4 weeks later. TCRdb's copy holds only in-frame clones and misses some; the assay was immunoSEQ multiplex PCR. The sample yields 140,000 to 150,000 clones, 88% seen once. The chain recombines TRBV28 with TRBJ2-1; 7 nucleotides line up with TRBD1. The receptor's source is a woman between 70 and 85 years old with renal cell carcinoma. The sequenced sample was blood, obtained from a patient whose treatment included radiotherapy and nephrectomy. The CDR3 region is CASRGWDSYNEQFF. The CDR3 DNA follows: TGTGCCAGCAGGGGCTGGGACAGCTACAATGAGCAGTTCTTC.